Listed here are 8 T cell receptor beta chains from one sample, sequenced in a study of shared clonotypes between healthy human individuals. CD8 cells regarded as naive lacked CD45RO, were positively chosen for CCR7, and omitted terminally differentiated effector memory CD45RA+ cells. The repertoire was sequenced with immunoSEQ multiplex PCR; TCRdb's copy has only in-frame clones and lacks some. The sample lists about 2.2 million clones; 93% were seen once. Source material: naive CD8+ T cells from PBMCs. Receptors originate from a man aged 18 to 30 in good health. Some clones in this sample may be carry-over from other donors' samples.

The chain recombines TRBV7-3 with TRBJ2-2; D uncertain. Trimming left V 5 bases short and J 0 bases short, with 16 bases between. There are 17 residues in the CDR3. The germline V gene encodes CDR1 SGHTA and CDR2 FQGTGA. DNA for the CDR3: TGTGCCAGCAGCCTCCCAACGACGGGTCCGAACACCGGGGAGCTGTTTTTT. Translating it yields CASSLPTTGPNTGELFF.

This chain joins TRBV14 and TRBJ1-1; TRBD1 is a possible D gene (6 bases). V lost 5 bases and J lost 0, with 10 bases in between. The germline V gene has CDR1 SGHDN and CDR2 FVKESK. The CDR3 totals 14 residues. As DNA, the CDR3 is TGTGCCAGCAGCGAACAGGGAATGAACACTGAAGCTTTCTTT. This gives the protein CASSEQGMNTEAFF. The entire variable domain, with the rest obtained from reference TRBV14 and TRBJ1-1, is as follows: EAGVTQFPSHSVIEKGQTVTLRCDPISGHDNLYWYRRVMGKEIKFLLHFVKESKQDESGMPNNRFLAERTGGTYSTLKVQPAELEDSGVYFCASSEQGMNTEAFFGQGTRLTVV.

The DNA of the CDR3 is TGTGCCAGCAGCCCCTCTGAACTCAATGAGCAGTTCTTC. It translates to CASSPSELNEQFF. The J gene is TRBJ2-1, the V gene TRBV6-5; D gene ambiguous. The CDR3 contains 13 residues. Germline V gene sequence: CDR1 MNHEY, CDR2 SVGAGI. V dropped 6 bases and J dropped 6 bases, with 12 bases sitting between them.

The chain uses TRBV7-9 and TRBJ1-4; TRBD1 agrees at 10 bases. CDR1 and CDR2 (germline): SEHNR, FQNEAQ (reference sequence). V was pared by 5 bases and J by 3 bases, with 9 bases of the junction left unmatched. This CDR3 has 17 amino acids. CDR3 amino acids: CASSPGDRGFANEKLFF. The CDR3 bases are TGTGCCAGCAGCCCCGGGGACAGGGGATTTGCTAATGAAAAACTGTTTTTT.

In regard to this clone: This specimen includes other DNA sequences encoding the same CDR3. J is TRBJ2-1 and V is TRBV28; no clear D gene. The V gene's germline CDR1 is MDHEN and CDR2 SYDVKM. V was clipped by 3 bases and J by 7 bases, with 4 bases between them. The CDR3 contains 11 residues. CDR3 DNA sequence: TGTGCCAGCAGTTTGGTAAATGAGCAGTTCTTC. Its translation is CASSLVNEQFF.

The chain recombines TRBV28 with TRBJ1-5; 8 nucleotides agree with TRBD1. This CDR3 comprises 15 residues. V trimming: 8 bases; J trimming: 4 bases; junction bases outside the gene matches: 10. Germline CDR1 reads MDHEN; CDR2 reads SYDVKM. The CDR3 region is CASEEDRGGNQPQHF. DNA for the CDR3: TGTGCCAGCGAAGAAGACAGGGGTGGGAATCAGCCCCAGCATTTT.

Turning to this clone: Additional DNA sequences in this sample encode the identical CDR3. This rearrangement joins TRBV27 to TRBJ1-5, with no clear D. The CDR3 sequence is 13 residues long. Per germline, CDR1 MNHEY and CDR2 SMNVEV (reference sequence). V dropped 3 bases and J dropped 1 base, with 4 bases sitting between them. The CDR3 here is CASSFVSNQPQHF. CDR3 DNA sequence: TGTGCCAGCAGTTTCGTAAGCAATCAGCCCCAGCATTTT.

J is TRBJ2-5 and V is TRBV28; D call uncertain. CDR3 length: 16 residues. Germline CDR1 is MDHEN and CDR2 is SYDVKM. Trimming removed 5 bases from V and 1 base from J, with 17 bases in between. The CDR3 sequence: CASSPLWSGIQETQYF. The DNA of the CDR3 is TGTGCCAGCAGTCCTCTTTGGTCCGGAATCCAAGAGACCCAGTACTTC. The variable domain in full, completed from reference TRBV28 and TRBJ2-5, reads DVKVTQSSRYLVKRTGEKVFLECVQDMDHENMFWYRQDPGLGLRLIYFSYDVKMKEKGDIPEGYSVSREKKERFSLILESASTNQTSMYLCASSPLWSGIQETQYFGPGTRLLVL.